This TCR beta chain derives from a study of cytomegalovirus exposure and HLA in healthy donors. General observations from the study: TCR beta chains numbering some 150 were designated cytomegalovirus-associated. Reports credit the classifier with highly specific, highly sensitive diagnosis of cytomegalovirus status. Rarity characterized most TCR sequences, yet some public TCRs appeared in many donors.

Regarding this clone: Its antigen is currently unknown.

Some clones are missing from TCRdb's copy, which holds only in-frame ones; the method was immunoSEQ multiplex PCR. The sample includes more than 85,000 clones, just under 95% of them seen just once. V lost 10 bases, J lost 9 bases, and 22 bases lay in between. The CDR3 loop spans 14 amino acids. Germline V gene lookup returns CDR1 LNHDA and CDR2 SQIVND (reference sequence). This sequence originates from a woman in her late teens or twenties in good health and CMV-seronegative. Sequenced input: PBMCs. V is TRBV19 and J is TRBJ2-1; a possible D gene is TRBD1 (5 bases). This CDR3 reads CATAPMDKGTEQFF. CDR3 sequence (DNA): TGTGCCACCGCGCCCATGGACAAGGGCACTGAGCAGTTCTTC.